This T cell receptor beta chain stems from a study of blood T cell repertoires in COVID-19. Assay: immunoSEQ multiplex PCR; the TCRdb copy retains only in-frame clones and omits some. The table has 190,000 or so clones, around 92% seen once; the top ten hold roughly 8.1%. Trimming left V 5 bases short and J 4 bases short, with 20 bases between. Germline CDR1 is SNHLY and CDR2 is FYNNEI. The CDR3 has 16 amino acids. This chain links TRBV2 with TRBJ1-2; weak D call: TRBD1 (6 bases). Sequenced input: PBMCs or T cells enriched from blood (not recorded which). This receptor was taken from a woman younger than 35 who had recovered from COVID-19. CDR3 in amino acids: CASSQEQGSGGYGYTF. The CDR3 DNA reads TGTGCCAGCAGTCAAGAACAGGGAAGCGGAGGCTATGGCTACACCTTC.